This TCR beta chain was identified in a study of Graves' ophthalmopathy and Graves' hyperthyroidism. Study outcomes and limitations: In blood appeared most of the expanded thyroid clonotypes whose frequency exceeded 0.001.

Among the hyperthyroidism patients, all were newly diagnosed, aged 18 to 65, with under 2 months' duration. Enrollment excluded any patients with other autoimmune diseases, uncontrolled infections, pregnancy or lactation. V was pared by 5 bases and J by 0 bases, with 10 bases of the junction left unmatched. The germline gives CDR1 SGHTA, CDR2 FQGTGA. The CDR3 runs 18 residues. This clonotype was picked up many times. Its antigen is not identified. Amplification of TCR beta CDR3 regions used RNA transcripts. Second-round multiplex PCR came after a first-round RT-PCR that employed HTBI primers. TCRdb reprocessed the multiplex PCR reads with MiXCR, giving one entry per CDR3 protein. Here the sample spans 350,000 to 400,000 distinct CDR3 sequences, 15% to 19% being singletons.

Sequenced material: peripheral blood. The sequence was obtained from a woman between 18 and 29 years old with stable Graves' hyperthyroidism. This chain connects TRBV7-3 to TRBJ2-6, with 7 bases that match TRBD1. CDR3 sequence: CASSVTGTAFSGANVLTF. CDR3 DNA sequence: TGTGCCAGCAGCGTCACCGGGACAGCATTCTCTGGGGCCAACGTCCTGACTTTC.